The next 24 T cell receptor beta chains were all read from a single sample in a study of glioma-infiltrating T cells. The iRepertoire nested amplicon-rescue multiplex PCR amplified TCR alpha and beta CDR3s from RNA. In TCRdb, the multiplex PCR reads were re-called with MiXCR into one record per CDR3 protein. The table lists 4,000 to 4,500 distinct CDR3 sequences, under 30% of them singletons, with roughly 7.8% in the top ten. Sequencing input: glioma tissue, nonneoplastic brain tissue, or PBMCs (not recorded which). These receptors originate from a human donor with low-grade glioma or glioblastoma, undergoing nonglioma brain surgery, or in good health (not recorded which).

By proportion, this clonotype is medium-sized. Germline is not matched at one junction end, which may reflect a read error. The rearrangement links TRBV27 to TRBJ2-5, with 10 bases that match TRBD2. CDR3 length: 16 amino acids. CDR1 and CDR2 (germline): MNHEY, SMNVEV (reference sequence). The CDR3 region has the DNA TGTGCCAGCAGTCTATCGCCAGCGGGGGGGCCTGAGACCCAGTACTTC. Residues: CASSLSPAGGPETQYF.

V gene TRBV27 combines with J gene TRBJ2-5; TRBD1 is a possible D gene (6 bases). Trimming shortened V by 1 base and J by 6 bases, and 9 bases separated the two germline ends. Germline V gene lookup returns CDR1 MNHEY and CDR2 SMNVEV (reference sequence). This CDR3 comprises 13 residues. The CDR3 protein is CASSLFGGQTQYF. In nucleotides, the CDR3 is TGTGCCAGCAGTTTATTTGGGGGCCAGACCCAGTACTTC.

This clonotype is termed medium-sized. Written as DNA, the CDR3 is TGTGCCAGCAGCATGGGACTAGCGGGGGGCACAGATACGCAGTATTTT. Its translation: CASSMGLAGGTDTQYF. V is TRBV7-2 and J is TRBJ2-3; 14 bases match TRBD2. In germline, CDR1 is SGHTA, CDR2 FQGNSA. The CDR3 runs 16 residues. After removal of 5 bases from V and 1 base from J, the junction contained 2 bases not matched to a gene.

This clonotype was recorded many times. The chain uses TRBV13 and TRBJ2-5, with D maybe TRBD1 (6 bases). V was trimmed by 5 bases and J by 2 bases, leaving 18 bases between them. Germline CDR1 reads PRHDT; CDR2 reads FYEKMQ (reference sequence). This CDR3 has 16 residues. The CDR3 region is CASSPSRGVGQETQYF. The CDR3 DNA reads as TGTGCCAGCAGCCCGAGCAGGGGAGTAGGGCAAGAGACCCAGTACTTC.

In this sample, this clonotype is medium-sized. V usage is TRBV7-6 and J usage is TRBJ2-3, with TRBD2 matching 14 bases. The ends lost 3 bases at V and 6 bases at J; junction bases unmatched: 2. CDR3 length: 15 residues. The germline V gene encodes CDR1 SGHVS and CDR2 FNYEAQ. This CDR3 reads CASSLTSGGADTQYF. The CDR3 DNA is TGTGCCAGCAGCTTGACTAGCGGGGGGGCGGATACGCAGTATTTT.

This clonotype was found many times. CDR3 nucleotide sequence: TGCGCCAGCAGCTCTCCCTATGGGGCCCTAAGCACAGATACGCAGTATTTT. It codes for CASSSPYGALSTDTQYF. This chain joins TRBV5-1 and TRBJ2-3, with D possibly being TRBD1 (5 bases). The CDR3 consists of 17 residues. CDR1 and CDR2 (germline): SGHRS, YFSETQ. V lost 3 bases and J lost 0, with 17 bases in between.

Within the sample, this clonotype is medium-sized. The gene calls are TRBV20-1 and TRBJ1-1; 7 bases are a match to TRBD1. V lost 0 bases and J lost 6; bases outside the gene matches: 10. The CDR3 runs 15 residues. Germline V gene data show CDR1 as DFQATT and CDR2 as SNEGSKA (reference sequence). The CDR3 reads CSARDQRQGAAEAFF. CDR3 in DNA: TGCAGTGCTAGAGATCAAAGACAGGGAGCGGCTGAAGCTTTCTTT.

Sample share makes this clonotype medium-sized. V and J are TRBV7-9 and TRBJ2-1; TRBD2 aligns across 12 bases. V was clipped by 1 base and J by 8 bases; unmatched bases: 6. Germline CDR1 SEHNR, CDR2 FQNEAQ (reference sequence). The length of the CDR3 is 16 residues. The CDR3 bases are TGTGCCAGCAGCTTAGGTGCTAGCGGGGGGGCCGATGAGCAGTTCTTC. Protein: CASSLGASGGADEQFF.

This clonotype is termed large. This chain connects TRBV6-1 to TRBJ2-1; D perhaps matches TRBD2 (5 bases). The V end lost 3 bases, the J end lost 0 bases, and 6 bases lay between the germline ends. Germline-derived CDR1 and CDR2 are MNHNS and SASEGT. The CDR3 consists of 14 residues. Here the CDR3 DNA reads TGTGCCAGCAGTGAGGGGAGCTCCTACAATGAGCAGTTCTTC. This sequence encodes CASSEGSSYNEQFF.

This clonotype came up many times. The V call is TRBV7-9, the J call TRBJ2-1, with a possible D match to TRBD2 (5 bases). Germline CDR1 reads SEHNR; CDR2 reads FQNEAQ (reference sequence). The V end was cut by 5 bases, the J end by 0 bases, with 11 bases between. The CDR3 totals 15 residues. The CDR3 sequence: CASSPSGSSYNEQFF. The CDR3 DNA reads as TGTGCCAGCAGCCCGTCGGGGAGCTCCTACAATGAGCAGTTCTTC.

This clonotype is categorized as medium-sized. The chain employs TRBV12-3 or TRBV12-4 and TRBJ1-2; maybe TRBD1 (5 bases). This CDR3 comprises 15 residues. The V and J ends lost 1 base and 3 bases respectively, with 12 bases between them. CDR3 loop: CASSLEGGTYYGYTF. The CDR3 DNA sequence: TGTGCCAGCAGTTTAGAAGGTGGGACCTACTATGGCTACACCTTC.

Judged by abundance, this clonotype is medium-sized. The chain couples TRBV24-1 to TRBJ2-3; D tentatively fits TRBD1 or TRBD2 (6 bases each). The CDR3 has 16 residues. In germline, CDR1 is KGHDR, CDR2 SFDVKD. V shed 7 bases and J shed 0 bases, with 16 bases lying between them. Here the CDR3 reads CATRAGGGPSTDTQYF. CDR3 DNA: TGTGCCACCAGGGCCGGAGGGGGGCCCAGCACAGATACGCAGTATTTT.

This clonotype has ten or more counts. The chain has TRBV5-5 and TRBJ2-3; TRBD2 might be the D (5 bases). Germline assignment: CDR1 SGHKS and CDR2 YYEKEE (reference sequence). CDR3 length equals 14 residues. The ends were cut back, 3 bases at V and 6 bases at J, with 14 bases in the middle. The CDR3 coding sequence is TGTGCCAGCAGCTATCTAGCTACGGGGGATACGCAGTATTTT. It specifies CASSYLATGDTQYF.

V usage is TRBV6-2 or TRBV6-3 and J usage is TRBJ2-7, with D perhaps matching TRBD2 (5 bases). The CDR3 contains 12 residues. V lost 0 bases, J lost 7 bases, and 7 bases lay in between. Germline CDR1 and CDR2: MNHEY and SVGEGT. DNA of the CDR3: TGTGCCAGCAGTTACTCGACGGGGGAGCAGTACTTC. Translated: CASSYSTGEQYF.

V gene TRBV20-1 combines with J gene TRBJ2-5; 11 bases fit TRBD2. This CDR3 has 18 residues. The germline gives CDR1 DFQATT, CDR2 SNEGSKA (reference sequence). V lost 4 bases, J lost 5 bases, and 18 bases stayed unmatched. CDR3 in DNA: TGCAGTGCTACCCGCCCGGGACTAGCGGCGGAGAGGAGGGAGACCCAGTACTTC. Translating gives CSATRPGLAAERRETQYF.

This clonotype rates as medium-sized. The chain is built from TRBV7-2 and TRBJ2-3; D is uncertain. Trimming removed 5 bases at V and 0 bases at J, with 12 bases between. CDR3 size: 15 residues. In germline, CDR1 is SGHTA, CDR2 FQGNSA. Written as DNA, the CDR3 is TGTGCCAGCAGCCAAGACTTGGCTAGCACAGATACGCAGTATTTT. It codes for CASSQDLASTDTQYF.

This clonotype is deemed medium-sized (0.01 to 0.1%). The chain employs TRBV7-6 and TRBJ1-3; D is perhaps TRBD1 (6 bases). Germline assignment: CDR1 SGHVS and CDR2 FNYEAQ. The CDR3 has 16 residues. V was cut by 5 bases and J by 0 bases, with 14 bases left in between. As DNA, the CDR3 is TGTGCCAGCAGCACGAACAGGGTCGGCTCTGGAAACACCATATATTTT. Translation gives CASSTNRVGSGNTIYF. Together with reference TRBV7-6 and TRBJ1-3, the CDR3 gives the full variable domain: GAGVSQSPRYKVTKRGQDVALRCDPISGHVSLYWYRQALGQGPEFLTYFNYEAQQDKSGLPNDRFSAERPEGSISTLTIQRTEQRDSAMYRCASSTNRVGSGNTIYFGEGSWLTVV.

V gene TRBV4-2 combines with J gene TRBJ2-7; TRBD2 matches at 12 bases. Germline-derived CDR1 and CDR2 are LGHNA and YNFKEQ. The CDR3 is 21 amino acids. The junction had 20 bases not matched to a gene; V was cut back by 0 bases and J by 5 bases. The CDR3 nucleotides are TGTGCCAGCAGCCAAGATCCCGCACCCTTACGACTAGCGGGGGAAACTCACGAGCAGTACTTC. It is translated as CASSQDPAPLRLAGETHEQYF.

At least ten counts were recorded for this clonotype. One base away lies a much larger clone, so this may be a sequencing read error. The chain recombines TRBV20-1 with TRBJ2-5; D possibly uses TRBD1 or TRBD2 (5 bases each). Germline V gene lookup returns CDR1 DFQATT and CDR2 SNEGSKA (reference sequence). Trimming pared 0 bases from V and 0 bases from J, leaving 11 bases between. The CDR3 has 15 residues. CDR3 DNA sequence: TGCAGTGCTAGAGACATTGGGGACCACCAAGAGACCCAGTACTTC. It specifies CSARDIGDHQETQYF.

In its sample, this clonotype was seen once. This CDR3 is missing its conserved last phenylalanine or tryptophan, likely due to a read error. J is TRBJ1-2 and V is TRBV20-1, with 7 nucleotides matching TRBD1. Germline values: CDR1 DFQATT, CDR2 SNEGSKA (reference sequence). There are 15 residues in the CDR3. Trimming took 5 bases from V and 8 from J; bases not matched to a gene: 17. The CDR3 region is CSAPLEREGAKGYTL. The CDR3 DNA follows: TGCAGTGCTCCACTAGAGCGAGAGGGGGCAAAAGGCTACACCCTC.

This clonotype occurred once. This chain connects TRBV9 to TRBJ1-1; D not resolved. The CDR3 runs to 13 residues. V lost 4 bases to trimming and J lost 4 bases, with 11 bases between them. The germline gives CDR1 SGDLS, CDR2 YYNGEE. The CDR3 is CASSIEIGTEAFF. The CDR3 nucleotides are TGTGCCAGCAGCATAGAAATAGGCACTGAAGCTTTCTTT.

This clonotype came up many times. This chain links TRBV12-3 or TRBV12-4 with TRBJ2-6, with D perhaps matching TRBD1 or TRBD2 (5 bases each). This CDR3 has 15 amino acids. Trimming shortened V by 6 bases and J by 4 bases, and 13 bases separated the two germline ends. The CDR3 bases are TGTGCCAGCAGATCCGCCGGGGCCGGGGCCAACGTCCTGACTTTC. Amino acid sequence: CASRSAGAGANVLTF.

This clonotype rates as medium-sized (0.01 to 0.1%). The chain employs TRBV20-1 and TRBJ1-1; maybe TRBD1 (5 bases). The CDR3 covers 13 residues. Trimming pared 3 bases from V and 1 base from J, leaving 9 bases between. Germline-derived CDR1 and CDR2 are DFQATT and SNEGSKA (reference sequence). DNA for the CDR3: TGCAGTGCTAGGGCAGGACAGAACACTGAAGCTTTCTTT. Its translation: CSARAGQNTEAFF.

This clonotype has ten or more counts. V usage is TRBV11-2 and J usage is TRBJ2-7, with 8 nucleotides matching TRBD2. CDR1 SGHAT and CDR2 FQNNGV come from the germline V gene. CDR3 length: 15 amino acids. J gave up 2 bases and V 3 bases, and 6 bases lay outside the gene matches. CDR3 DNA sequence: TGTGCCAGCAGCTTTGCGGGGGGACTAACCTACGAGCAGTACGTC. Its translation: CASSFAGGLTYEQYV.